This passage covers 15 T cell receptor beta chains from one sample sequenced in a study of neurological immune-mediated disorders. One entry per CDR3 protein, called by TCRdb with MiXCR from the 5' RACE reads. Of around 25,000 distinct CDR3 sequences detected, roughly 2.5% appear once; the ten largest clones hold about 2.3%. The sequencing sample was made of PBMCs. These receptors all come from a woman aged 50 to 60 with multiple sclerosis.

The chain joins TRBV10-3 to TRBJ1-4; 8 bases fit TRBD1. Germline assignment: CDR1 ENHRY and CDR2 SYGVKD. The CDR3 runs to 13 residues. The J segment lost 7 bases and the V segment lost 5 bases, leaving 3 bases of the junction unmatched. In DNA, the CDR3 is TGTGCCATCAGTCGGACAGGGAGTGAAAAACTGTTTTTT. Its protein is CAISRTGSEKLFF.

This chain connects TRBV7-3 to TRBJ2-4; no clear D. Germline CDR1 is SGHTA and CDR2 is FQGTGA. The CDR3 extends over 13 amino acids. V dropped 2 bases and J dropped 10 bases, with 12 bases sitting between them. Here the CDR3 reads CASSLSSGTIQYF. The CDR3 nucleotides are TGTGCCAGCAGCTTATCGTCCGGAACTATTCAGTACTTC.

This clonotype was observed many times. This chain links TRBV5-1 with TRBJ2-3; the D gene is possibly TRBD2 (6 bases). The CDR3 consists of 18 residues. Looked up from germline, CDR1 is SGHRS and CDR2 is YFSETQ. The germline V and J ends were trimmed by 4 bases and 1 base, with 22 bases remaining between them. The CDR3 nucleotides read TGCGCCAGCAGCGACGAGCGGGCAGGAGTGGCCGGCACAGATACGCAGTATTTT. Protein product: CASSDERAGVAGTDTQYF.

This clonotype occurred many times. The chain is built from TRBV12-3 or TRBV12-4 and TRBJ2-5, with D possibly being TRBD1 (5 bases). The ends were cut back, 1 base at V and 7 bases at J, with 13 bases in the middle. The CDR3 totals 14 residues. DNA for the CDR3: TGTGCCAGCAGTTTAGGCCAGGGTTGGCGGACCCAGTACTTC. Protein product: CASSLGQGWRTQYF.

This clonotype showed up many times. The chain employs TRBV6-1 and TRBJ2-4; D is unclear. Germline CDR1 reads MNHNS; CDR2 reads SASEGT. The V gene lost 7 bases and the J gene lost 7 bases, with 17 bases spanning the gap. The CDR3 spans 14 residues. The CDR3 coding sequence is TGTGCCAGCACCCGGAATATCGACACGAACATTCAGTACTTC. Its protein product is CASTRNIDTNIQYF.

This clonotype was recorded at least ten times. This chain uses TRBV9 with TRBJ2-2; TRBD1 or TRBD2 may be the D gene (5 bases each). Trimming removed 2 bases at V and 6 bases at J, with 17 bases between. Germline V lookup: CDR1 SGDLS, CDR2 YYNGEE. The CDR3 totals 16 residues. CDR3 region: CASSVAGTSWAGELFF. Here the CDR3 DNA reads TGTGCCAGCAGCGTCGCTGGGACCTCGTGGGCCGGGGAGCTGTTTTTT.

This clonotype was counted ten times or more. The chain has TRBV20-1 and TRBJ2-5, with 8 bases identical to TRBD2. Trimming took 6 bases from V and 3 from J; bases not matched to a gene: 6. The CDR3 sequence is 13 residues long. The germline gives CDR1 DFQATT, CDR2 SNEGSKA (reference sequence). The CDR3 nucleotides read TGCAGTGCCCCCGGGACTAGAGAAGAGACCCAGTACTTC. Translating it yields CSAPGTREETQYF.

This clonotype came up many times. The V call is TRBV5-1, the J call TRBJ2-3; 8 bases are a match to TRBD1. The V gene end was trimmed by 2 bases and the J gene end by 5 bases; junction bases not matched to a gene: 4. Germline assignment: CDR1 SGHRS and CDR2 YFSETQ. This CDR3 region has 14 residues. CDR3 sequence reads: CASSLVTGGDTQYF. In DNA form, the CDR3 reads TGCGCCAGCAGCTTAGTAACAGGGGGAGATACGCAGTATTTT.

This clonotype was counted ten times or more. This sequence joins TRBV24-1 and TRBJ2-1, with D maybe TRBD1 (5 bases). CDR1 KGHDR and CDR2 SFDVKD come from the germline V gene. CDR3 length: 14 amino acids. V lost 4 bases, J lost 3 bases, and 9 bases lay in between. CDR3: CATSDPDSYNEQFF. Written as DNA, the CDR3 is TGTGCCACCAGTGACCCCGACAGCTACAATGAGCAGTTCTTC.

This clonotype was picked up many times. This likely comes from a read error, as the CDR3 has no conserved phenylalanine or tryptophan at its end. V and J are TRBV6-6 and TRBJ1-2; tentative D call: TRBD1 (6 bases). This CDR3 spans 14 amino acids. With 8 bases removed from V and 1 base from J, the gap between germline ends came to 14 bases. CDR1 MNHNY and CDR2 SVGAGI come from the germline V gene (reference sequence). This CDR3 is CASDPGTLNYGYTN. The CDR3 DNA reads TGTGCCAGCGATCCCGGGACACTTAACTATGGCTACACCAAC.

This clonotype was detected many times. This rearrangement joins TRBV12-3 or TRBV12-4 to TRBJ2-2; tentative D call: TRBD2 (6 bases). This CDR3 has 13 residues. V was shortened by 7 bases and J by 5 bases, with 11 bases between the two germline ends. In DNA form, the CDR3 reads TGTGCCAGCACCGGGACTTCTACCGGGGAGCTGTTTTTT. Protein: CASTGTSTGELFF.

At least ten counts were recorded for this clonotype. The V gene is TRBV20-1, the J gene TRBJ1-5; 8 positions agree with TRBD1. V dropped 4 bases and J dropped 2; count of bases not matched to a gene: 1. CDR3 length: 13 amino acids. Germline V lookup: CDR1 DFQATT, CDR2 SNEGSKA (reference sequence). CDR3 bases: TGCAGTGCTACGACAGGGGGCAATCAGCCCCAGCATTTT. As protein: CSATTGGNQPQHF.

This clonotype was seen repeatedly, ten times or more. This chain joins TRBV12-3 or TRBV12-4 and TRBJ1-1; D gene ambiguous. Trimming shortened V by 0 bases and J by 8 bases, and 7 bases separated the two germline ends. The CDR3 contains 12 residues. DNA of the CDR3: TGTGCCAGCAGTTTAGCGGACCGAGAAGCTTTCTTT. Protein sequence: CASSLADREAFF.

As to this clonotype: This may be a read error: a much more frequent sequence differs by one nucleotide. The V and J genes are TRBV6-2 or TRBV6-3 and TRBJ1-6; 8 bases match TRBD1. In germline, CDR1 is MNHEY, CDR2 SVGEGT. The ends lost 5 bases at V and 7 bases at J; junction bases unmatched: 10. This CDR3 has 16 amino acids. The CDR3 sequence: CASSPRTGKGNSPLHF. The CDR3 DNA reads as TGTGCCAGCAGTCCTCGGACAGGGAAAGGGAATTCACCCCTCCACTTT.

This clonotype has ten or more counts. This chain connects TRBV28 to TRBJ2-5; possible D gene TRBD1, 5 bases. CDR1 is MDHEN, CDR2 SYDVKM, per germline. V lost 5 bases, J lost 4 bases, and 8 bases lay in between. The CDR3 extends over 12 amino acids. This CDR3 reads CASSTGRETQYF. Written as DNA, the CDR3 is TGTGCCAGCAGTACAGGAAGAGAGACCCAGTACTTC.